A single TCR beta chain is shown here with its context. Authors' methods: Nucleated cell number was recorded as an estimate derived from reference gene primer amplification. Libraries were prepared by immunoSEQ multiplex PCR; TCRdb keeps only in-frame clonotypes and omits some of them. The V and J calls and clone size are taken from that table; D and trimming were inferred from the DNA. The sample records 250,000 to 350,000 clones, 85% to 90% being singletons. Seattle researchers signed up patients amid active infection and tracked them longitudinally. The junction had 1 base not matched to a gene; V was cut back by 4 bases and J by 2 bases. This CDR3 region has 14 residues. The germline V gene has CDR1 SQVTM and CDR2 ANQGSEA. These data come from a study of blood T cell repertoires in COVID-19. Across the study: There were acute and convalescent COVID-19 samples, and they came from the United States, Italy and Spain. T cells, B-cell-depleted T cells, or PBMCs provided the cDNA or gDNA that served as material.

The material sequenced was peripheral blood. This receptor was taken from a woman in her 30s with COVID-19, enrolled during active disease. The chain couples TRBV29-1 to TRBJ2-3, with TRBD2 matching over 12 bases. This chain's CDR3 is CSVGTSGNTDTQYF. The CDR3 DNA sequence: TGCAGCGTTGGGACTAGCGGGAACACAGATACGCAGTATTTT.